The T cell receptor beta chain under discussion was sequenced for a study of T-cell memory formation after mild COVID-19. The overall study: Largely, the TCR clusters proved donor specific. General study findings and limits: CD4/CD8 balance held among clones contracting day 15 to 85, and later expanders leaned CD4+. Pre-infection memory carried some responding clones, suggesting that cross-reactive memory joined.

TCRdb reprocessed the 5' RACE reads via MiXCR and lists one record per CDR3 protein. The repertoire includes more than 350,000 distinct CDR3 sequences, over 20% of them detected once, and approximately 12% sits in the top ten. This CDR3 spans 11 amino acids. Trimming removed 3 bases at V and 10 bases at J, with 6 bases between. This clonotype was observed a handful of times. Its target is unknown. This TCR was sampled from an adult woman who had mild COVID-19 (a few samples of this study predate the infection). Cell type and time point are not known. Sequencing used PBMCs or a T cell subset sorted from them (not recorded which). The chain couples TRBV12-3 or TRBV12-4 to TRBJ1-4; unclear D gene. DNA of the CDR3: TGTGCCAGCAGTTTCGAGGGAAAACTGTTTTTT. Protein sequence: CASSFEGKLFF.